This passage covers 25 T cell receptor beta chains from one sample sequenced in a study of breast tumors, draining lymph nodes, adjacent tissues. Axillary draining lymph nodes of breast cancer patients supplied the node samples. TCRdb re-called the multiplex PCR reads with MiXCR, one entry per CDR3 protein. Of about 300,000 distinct CDR3 sequences listed, 30% are singletons. Specimen: axillary lymph node tissue. Receptors were obtained from a female donor with breast cancer. Some clones in this sample may be carry-over from other donors' samples.

This clonotype was counted at least ten times. The chain recombines TRBV15 with TRBJ2-1; 12 bases map to TRBD2. The CDR3 loop spans 19 amino acids. With V trimmed by 0 bases and J by 9 bases, 15 bases remained unmatched. Germline values: CDR1 LNHNV, CDR2 YYDKDF (reference sequence). The CDR3 reads CATSRDRASGRAPTGEQFF. The CDR3, as DNA: TGTGCCACCAGCAGAGATAGAGCTAGCGGGAGGGCCCCCACAGGTGAGCAGTTCTTC.

For this clonotype: This sequence may be a read error, since a much larger clone differs from it by one base. J is TRBJ2-2 and V is TRBV6-5; D not certain. The CDR3 spans 15 residues. Germline CDR1 reads MNHEY; CDR2 reads SVGAGI. For the CDR3, the DNA is TGTGCCAGCAGTCACTCTAGAGGATACGGCGGGGAGCTGTTTTTT. Translation gives CASSHSRGYGGELFF.

Notes on this clonotype: This may be a read error, as it is one base from a much larger clone. The V gene is TRBV20-1, the J gene TRBJ2-1; 8 nucleotides align to TRBD2. Germline V gene data show CDR1 as DFQATT and CDR2 as SNEGSKA (reference sequence). The CDR3 is 13 residues long. The CDR3 coding sequence is TGCAGTGCTTCCGGGAGGGCCAACAATGTGCAGTTCTTC. The encoded protein is CSASGRANNVQFF.

This clonotype was seen ten or more times. The chain joins TRBV6-5 to TRBJ1-3, with D maybe TRBD1 (5 bases). Trimming left V 4 bases short and J 0 bases short, with 13 bases between. CDR1 is MNHEY, CDR2 SVGAGI, per germline. The CDR3 length is 16 residues. The CDR3 reads CASSSWTPSSGNTIYF. The CDR3 DNA is TGTGCCAGCAGTTCATGGACACCGAGCTCTGGAAACACCATATATTTT.

This clonotype was picked up a small number of times. Without the conserved terminal phenylalanine or tryptophan, this CDR3 likely stems from a read error. The genes are TRBV9 and TRBJ2-7; D may correspond to TRBD1 or TRBD2 (5 bases each). The CDR3 contains 13 residues. The V gene's germline CDR1 is SGDLS and CDR2 YYNGEE. Trimming removed 2 bases at V and 3 bases at J, with 9 bases between. As DNA, the CDR3 is TGTGCCAGCAGCGTGGGACCCAACTACGAGCAGTACTCC. This codes for CASSVGPNYEQYS.

This chain connects TRBV5-1 to TRBJ1-1; D may be TRBD1 (6 bases). CDR3 length: 14 residues. V was pared by 3 bases and J by 5 bases, with 14 bases between. Germline CDR1 SGHRS, CDR2 YFSETQ. The CDR3 region has the DNA TGCGCCAGCAGCTATCTAACAGGGCAAACTGAAGCTTTCTTT. It is translated as CASSYLTGQTEAFF. Looking up the rest from reference TRBV5-1 and TRBJ1-1 gives the full variable domain: KAGVTQTPRYLIKTRGQQVTLSCSPISGHRSVSWYQQTPGQGLQFLFEYFSETQRNKGNFPGRFSGRQFSNSRSEMNVSTLELGDSALYLCASSYLTGQTEAFFGQGTRLTVV.

This clonotype occurred many times. The rearrangement joins TRBV6-1 to TRBJ2-7, with D tentatively TRBD1 (6 bases). The germline V and J ends were trimmed by 1 base and 2 bases, with 9 bases remaining between them. CDR3 length: 14 residues. Germline V gives CDR1 MNHNS, CDR2 SASEGT. The CDR3 nucleotides read TGTGCCAGCAGTGAAGGAGGGGGAACCTACGAGCAGTACTTC. Protein product: CASSEGGGTYEQYF.

This clonotype was counted ten times or more. V is TRBV20-1 and J is TRBJ2-7; TRBD2 aligns across 9 bases. V shed 0 bases, J shed 4 bases, and the junction held 4 bases outside the gene matches. This CDR3 has 14 amino acids. CDR1 DFQATT and CDR2 SNEGSKA come from the germline V gene (reference sequence). DNA for the CDR3: TGCAGTGCTAGAGAGGCGGGAGGGCCGTACGAGCAGTACTTC. Translating it yields CSAREAGGPYEQYF.

This clonotype was seen more than once but under ten times. DNA of the CDR3: TGTGCCAGCACGGTCAACAATGAGCAGTTCTTC. Its protein is CASTVNNEQFF. The V gene is TRBV27, the J gene TRBJ2-1; no definite D call. The CDR3 has 11 residues. V gave up 7 bases and J gave up 5 bases, with 6 bases separating them. Per germline, CDR1 MNHEY and CDR2 SMNVEV (reference sequence).

In this sample, this clonotype turned up a few times. This chain connects TRBV6-1 to TRBJ2-1; D unclear. Trimming left V 6 bases short and J 2 bases short, with 14 bases between. CDR3 length: 15 residues. The germline CDR1 and CDR2 sequences are MNHNS and SASEGT. CDR3 bases: TGTGCCAGCAGAAGAGAGTGGAGTCCCTACAATGAGCAGTTCTTC. Protein sequence: CASRREWSPYNEQFF.

In its sample, this clonotype was seen many times. This chain uses TRBV11-1 with TRBJ2-7, with D tentatively TRBD2 (5 bases). V gave up 0 bases and J gave up 1 base, with 10 bases separating them. The length of the CDR3 is 15 residues. Germline CDR1 SGHAT, CDR2 FQDESV (reference sequence). For the CDR3, the DNA is TGTGCCAGCAGCTTAGCGAGGGTAGCTTCCTACGAGCAGTACTTC. As protein: CASSLARVASYEQYF.

This clonotype was detected ten times or more. The V and J genes are TRBV20-1 and TRBJ2-2; tentatively, D is TRBD1 (5 bases). Germline CDR1 is DFQATT and CDR2 is SNEGSKA (reference sequence). There are 15 residues in the CDR3. V dropped 3 bases and J dropped 8 bases, with 19 bases sitting between them. CDR3 protein: CSARQGSKGPGELFF. DNA for the CDR3: TGCAGTGCTAGGCAGGGATCGAAGGGGCCGGGGGAGCTGTTTTTT.

This clonotype occurred a few times. The genes are TRBV19 and TRBJ2-1; 9 bases fit TRBD1. Germline CDR1 is LNHDA and CDR2 is SQIVND (reference sequence). Trimming took 1 base from V and 7 from J; bases not matched to a gene: 11. The CDR3 covers 17 residues. In DNA, the CDR3 is TGTGCCAGTAGTATAGGCCCCCTACAGGGGGCCTGGAATGAGCAGTTCTTC. It codes for CASSIGPLQGAWNEQFF.

The genes are TRBV6-1 and TRBJ2-3, with 7 bases that match TRBD1. There are 17 residues in the CDR3. CDR1 is MNHNS, CDR2 SASEGT, per germline. The ends lost 1 base at V and 1 base at J; junction bases unmatched: 8. The CDR3 DNA reads TGTGCCAGCAGTGAAGATATAGGGGGCCTAGGCACAGATACGCAGTATTTT. Protein product: CASSEDIGGLGTDTQYF.

On this clonotype itself: A much larger clone lies one base from this, so it may be a read error. The rearrangement joins TRBV12-3 or TRBV12-4 to TRBJ2-1; D unclear. The length of the CDR3 is 14 residues. The CDR3 DNA sequence: TGTGCCGGCAGTAGATGGGCTTTGGGTAATGAGCAGTTCTTC. Protein: CAGSRWALGNEQFF.

This clonotype was seen many times. CDR3 protein: CASSSYYLANEQFF. In DNA form, the CDR3 reads TGTGCCAGCAGCTCTTACTACTTAGCGAATGAGCAGTTCTTC. The chain employs TRBV11-3 and TRBJ2-1; D is possibly TRBD2 (5 bases). Germline V lookup: CDR1 SGHNT, CDR2 YENEEA. Trimming shortened V by 4 bases and J by 7 bases, and 14 bases separated the two germline ends. The CDR3 extends over 14 amino acids.

A remark on this clonotype: A single base separates this from a much larger clone, so it may be a read error. V and J are TRBV7-9 and TRBJ2-1; 11 bases line up with TRBD2. The CDR3 totals 17 residues. Germline-derived CDR1 and CDR2 are SEHNR and FQNEAQ (reference sequence). The CDR3 reads CASSSTQGTSGYNEQSF. The CDR3 DNA reads as TGTGCTAGCAGCTCGACCCAAGGGACTAGCGGTTACAATGAGCAGTCCTTC.

V usage is TRBV19 and J usage is TRBJ2-4; D is possibly TRBD2 (5 bases). V dropped 5 bases and J dropped 3 bases, with 23 bases sitting between them. This CDR3 is built from 18 residues. The V gene's germline CDR1 is LNHDA and CDR2 SQIVND (reference sequence). CDR3 nucleotides: TGTGCCAGTAGTTATGAGACTTCGTCGTATCGGGACAAAAACATTCAGTACTTC. Residues: CASSYETSSYRDKNIQYF.

This clonotype occurred many times. The CDR3 bases are TGCAGTGCCGACCTACTAGCGGCTGAGCAGTTCTTC. Amino acid sequence: CSADLLAAEQFF. The V and J genes are TRBV20-1 and TRBJ2-1; 8 nucleotides line up with TRBD2. Per the germline V gene, CDR1 is DFQATT and CDR2 is SNEGSKA (reference sequence). The CDR3 runs 12 residues. Losses at the gene ends were 6 bases for V and 9 bases for J; bases not matched to a gene: 7.

There are many counts of this clonotype. The chain joins TRBV5-5 to TRBJ1-3; a weak D match, TRBD1 (6 bases). The V and J ends lost 3 bases and 4 bases respectively, with 14 bases between them. Germline values: CDR1 SGHKS, CDR2 YYEKEE (reference sequence). The CDR3 spans 15 residues. In DNA, the CDR3 is TGTGCCAGCAGCTCAACAACAGGGTCCGGAAACACCATATATTTT. Protein: CASSSTTGSGNTIYF. The full variable domain, its missing parts supplied by reference TRBV5-5 and TRBJ1-3, is DAGVTQSPTHLIKTRGQQVTLRCSPISGHKSVSWYQQVLGQGPQFIFQYYEKEERGRGNFPDRFSARQFPNYSSELNVNALLLGDSALYLCASSSTTGSGNTIYFGEGSWLTVV.

This clonotype showed up many times. This chain uses TRBV20-1 with TRBJ2-7; a possible D gene is TRBD2 (6 bases). The V end was cut by 6 bases, the J end by 0 bases, with 21 bases between. CDR3 length: 16 amino acids. Germline assignment: CDR1 DFQATT and CDR2 SNEGSKA (reference sequence). As DNA, the CDR3 is TGCAGTGCAGTCTTCTTAGGCGGGATCAGCTCCTACGAGCAGTACTTC. Its protein is CSAVFLGGISSYEQYF.

This clonotype was counted at least ten times. The chain has TRBV20-1 and TRBJ1-2; D is uncertain. Trimming shortened V by 3 bases and J by 1 base, and 12 bases separated the two germline ends. The CDR3 spans 14 residues. The germline gives CDR1 DFQATT, CDR2 SNEGSKA (reference sequence). This CDR3 is CSARVGSGNYGYTF. The CDR3 DNA reads TGCAGTGCTAGGGTAGGGAGCGGTAACTATGGCTACACCTTC.

In the case of this clonotype: A much larger clone differs by one base, so this may be a read error. The chain carries TRBV6-8 and TRBJ2-7; 11 nucleotides match TRBD1. Germline V gene sequence: CDR1 MNHGY, CDR2 SAAAGT. V lost 5 bases and J lost 7; bases outside the gene matches: 4. This CDR3 is 13 amino acids long. The CDR3 region is CASSRTGGREQYF. The CDR3 DNA is TGTGCCAGCAGTCGGACAGGGGGCAGGGAGCAGTACTTC.

This clonotype was counted only a few times. The chain joins TRBV6-5 to TRBJ1-1; D unclear. Trimming cost V 2 bases and J 4 bases, with 11 bases left between them. Germline-derived CDR1 and CDR2 are MNHEY and SVGAGI. The CDR3 sequence is 14 residues long. The CDR3 nucleotides read TGTGCCAGCAGTTACGATCCAAGGAGCACTGAAGCTTTCTTT. Amino acids: CASSYDPRSTEAFF.

V and J are TRBV7-8 and TRBJ1-1; D call uncertain. CDR1 and CDR2 (germline): SGHVS, FQNEAQ. CDR3 length: 13 amino acids. The ends were cut back, 2 bases at V and 5 bases at J, with 9 bases in the middle. CDR3 region: CASSLYGYTEAFF. DNA of the CDR3: TGTGCCAGCAGCTTATATGGTTATACTGAAGCTTTCTTT.